The sequence of this TCR beta chain was determined in a study of beta chain features in type 1 diabetes. This CDR3 comprises 17 residues. Germline V gene data show CDR1 as LNHDA and CDR2 as SQIVND (reference sequence). The ends were cut back, 3 bases at V and 5 bases at J, with 19 bases in the middle. The whole isolated RNA underwent reverse transcription, so sequencing captured expressed TCRB transcripts. Libraries were prepared by immunoSEQ multiplex PCR; TCRdb keeps only in-frame clonotypes and omits some of them. Among some 44,000 clones listed, roughly 50% were seen once. Sequenced sample: stem cell memory CD4+ T cells from blood. The clonotype originates from a woman aged 30 to 39 in good health. This chain uses TRBV19 with TRBJ2-2; maybe TRBD2 (6 bases). CDR3 nucleotides: TGTGCCAGTAGTATTAGGAGGGACCGAAGTTTTACCGGGGAGCTGTTTTTT. Its translation is CASSIRRDRSFTGELFF.